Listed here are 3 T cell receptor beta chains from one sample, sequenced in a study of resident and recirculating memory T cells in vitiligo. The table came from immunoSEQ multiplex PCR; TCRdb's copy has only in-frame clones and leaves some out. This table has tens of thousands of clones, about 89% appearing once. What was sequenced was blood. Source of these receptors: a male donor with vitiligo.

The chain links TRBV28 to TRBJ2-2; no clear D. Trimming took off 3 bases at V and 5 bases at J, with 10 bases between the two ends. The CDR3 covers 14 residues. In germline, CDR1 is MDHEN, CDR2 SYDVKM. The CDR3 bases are TGTGCCAGCAGTTTTGCTCTACTTACCGGGGAGCTGTTTTTT. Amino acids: CASSFALLTGELFF.

The CDR3 here is CASSESYLGQGNSPLHF. CDR3 DNA: TGTGCCAGCAGTGAATCCTACTTGGGACAGGGGAATTCACCCCTCCACTTT. This rearrangement joins TRBV6-1 to TRBJ1-6; 10 bases match TRBD1. Germline-derived CDR1 and CDR2 are MNHNS and SASEGT. The V and J ends lost 2 bases and 7 bases, in that order; junction bases with no gene match: 8. The CDR3 sequence is 17 residues long.

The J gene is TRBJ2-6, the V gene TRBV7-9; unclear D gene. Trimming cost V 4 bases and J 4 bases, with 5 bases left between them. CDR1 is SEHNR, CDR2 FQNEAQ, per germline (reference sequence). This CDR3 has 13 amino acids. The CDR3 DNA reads TGTGCCAGCAGCTCAGTGGGGGCCAACGTCCTGACTTTC. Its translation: CASSSVGANVLTF.